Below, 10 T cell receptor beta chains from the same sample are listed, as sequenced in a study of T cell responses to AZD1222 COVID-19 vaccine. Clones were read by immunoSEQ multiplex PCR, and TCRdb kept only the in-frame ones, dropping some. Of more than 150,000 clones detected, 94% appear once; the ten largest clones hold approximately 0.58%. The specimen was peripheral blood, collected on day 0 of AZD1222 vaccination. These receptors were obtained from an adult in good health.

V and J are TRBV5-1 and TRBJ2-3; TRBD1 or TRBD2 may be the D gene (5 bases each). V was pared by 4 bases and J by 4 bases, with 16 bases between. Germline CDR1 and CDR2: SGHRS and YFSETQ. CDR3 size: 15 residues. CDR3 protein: CASSLSGALSDTQYF. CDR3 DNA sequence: TGCGCCAGCAGCCTATCCGGGGCCCTATCAGATACGCAGTATTTT. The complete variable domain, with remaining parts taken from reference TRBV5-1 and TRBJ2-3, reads KAGVTQTPRYLIKTRGQQVTLSCSPISGHRSVSWYQQTPGQGLQFLFEYFSETQRNKGNFPGRFSGRQFSNSRSEMNVSTLELGDSALYLCASSLSGALSDTQYFGPGTRLTVL.

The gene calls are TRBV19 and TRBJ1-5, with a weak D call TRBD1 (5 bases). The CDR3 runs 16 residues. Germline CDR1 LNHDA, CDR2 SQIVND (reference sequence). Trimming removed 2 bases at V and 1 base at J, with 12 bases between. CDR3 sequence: CASSISQGRSNQPQHF. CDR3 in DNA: TGTGCCAGTAGTATATCGCAGGGTCGGAGCAATCAGCCCCAGCATTTT.

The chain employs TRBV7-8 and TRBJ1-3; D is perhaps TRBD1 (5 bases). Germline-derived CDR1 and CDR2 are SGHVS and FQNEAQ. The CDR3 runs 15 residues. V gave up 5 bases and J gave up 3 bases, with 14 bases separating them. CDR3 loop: CASSTGRTLGNTIYF. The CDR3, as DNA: TGTGCCAGCAGCACAGGACGGACTCTTGGAAACACCATATATTTT.

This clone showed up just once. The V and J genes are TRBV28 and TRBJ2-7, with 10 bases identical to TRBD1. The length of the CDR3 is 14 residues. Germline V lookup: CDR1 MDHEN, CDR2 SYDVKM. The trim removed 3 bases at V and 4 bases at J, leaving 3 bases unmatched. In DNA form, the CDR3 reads TGTGCCAGCAGTTTCGGGACAGGGGAATACGAGCAGTACTTC. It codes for CASSFGTGEYEQYF.

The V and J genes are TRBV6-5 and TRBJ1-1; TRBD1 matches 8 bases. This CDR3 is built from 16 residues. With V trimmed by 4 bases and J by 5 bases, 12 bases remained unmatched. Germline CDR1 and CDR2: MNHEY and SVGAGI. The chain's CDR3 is CASSFTRTGRGTEAFF. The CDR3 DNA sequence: TGTGCCAGCAGTTTTACTCGGACAGGGAGAGGGACTGAAGCTTTCTTT.

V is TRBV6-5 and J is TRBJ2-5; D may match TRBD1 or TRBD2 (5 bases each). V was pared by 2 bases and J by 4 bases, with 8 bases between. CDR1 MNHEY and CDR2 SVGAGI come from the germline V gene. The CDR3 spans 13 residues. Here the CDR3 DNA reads TGTGCCAGCAGTTACAAGAGGGGAGAGACCCAGTACTTC. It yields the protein CASSYKRGETQYF.

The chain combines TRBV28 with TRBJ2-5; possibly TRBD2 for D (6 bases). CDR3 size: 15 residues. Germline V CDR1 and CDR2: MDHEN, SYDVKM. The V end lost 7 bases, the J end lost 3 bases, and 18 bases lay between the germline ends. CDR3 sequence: CASITPRGTKETQYF. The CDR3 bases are TGTGCCAGCATTACCCCTCGGGGGACGAAAGAGACCCAGTACTTC.

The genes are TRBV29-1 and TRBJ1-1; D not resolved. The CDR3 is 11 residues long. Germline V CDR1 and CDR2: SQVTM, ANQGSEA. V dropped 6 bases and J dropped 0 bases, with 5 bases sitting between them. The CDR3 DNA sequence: TGCAGCGTACTCATGAACACTGAAGCTTTCTTT. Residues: CSVLMNTEAFF.

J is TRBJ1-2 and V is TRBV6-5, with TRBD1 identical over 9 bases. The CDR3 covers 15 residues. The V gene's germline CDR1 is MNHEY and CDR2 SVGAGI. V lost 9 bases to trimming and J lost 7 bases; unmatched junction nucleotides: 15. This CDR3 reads CARMPTGGRMGGYTF. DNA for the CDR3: TGTGCCAGGATGCCGACAGGGGGAAGAATGGGTGGCTACACCTTC.

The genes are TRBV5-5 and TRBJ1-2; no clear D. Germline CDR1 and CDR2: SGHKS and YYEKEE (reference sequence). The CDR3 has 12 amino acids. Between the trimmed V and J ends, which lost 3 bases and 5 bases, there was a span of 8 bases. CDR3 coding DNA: TGTGCCAGCAGCTCCCAGTATTATGGCTACACCTTC. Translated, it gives CASSSQYYGYTF.